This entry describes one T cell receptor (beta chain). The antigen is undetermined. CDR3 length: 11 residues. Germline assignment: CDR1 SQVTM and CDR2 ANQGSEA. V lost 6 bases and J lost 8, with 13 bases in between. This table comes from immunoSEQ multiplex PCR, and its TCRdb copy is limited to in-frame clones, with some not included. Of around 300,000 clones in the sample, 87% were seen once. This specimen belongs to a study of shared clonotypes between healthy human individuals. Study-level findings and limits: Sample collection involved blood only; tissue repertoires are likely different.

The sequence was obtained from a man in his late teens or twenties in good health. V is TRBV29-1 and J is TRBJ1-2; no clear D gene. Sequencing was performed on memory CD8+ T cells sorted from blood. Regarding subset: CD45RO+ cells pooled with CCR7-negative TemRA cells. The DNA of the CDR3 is TGCAGCGTGGTATCAATAAGGGGCTACACCTTC. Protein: CSVVSIRGYTF.